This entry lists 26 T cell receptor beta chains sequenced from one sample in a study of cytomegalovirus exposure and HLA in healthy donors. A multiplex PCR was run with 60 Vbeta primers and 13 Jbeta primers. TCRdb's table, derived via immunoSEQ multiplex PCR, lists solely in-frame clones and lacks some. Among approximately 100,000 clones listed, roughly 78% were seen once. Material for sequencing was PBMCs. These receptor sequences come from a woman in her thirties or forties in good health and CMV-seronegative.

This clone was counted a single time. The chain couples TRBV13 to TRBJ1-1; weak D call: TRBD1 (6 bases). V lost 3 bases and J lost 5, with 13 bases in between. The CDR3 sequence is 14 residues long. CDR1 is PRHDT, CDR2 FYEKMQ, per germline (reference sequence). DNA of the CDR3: TGTGCCAGCAGCTTTGGGGGGGCGAGGACTGAAGCTTTCTTT. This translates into CASSFGGARTEAFF.

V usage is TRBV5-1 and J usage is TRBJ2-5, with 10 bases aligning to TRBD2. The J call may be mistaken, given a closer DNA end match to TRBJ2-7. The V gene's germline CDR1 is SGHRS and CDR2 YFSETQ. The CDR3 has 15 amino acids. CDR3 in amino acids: CASSWGTSDSYEQYF. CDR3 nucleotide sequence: TGCGCCAGCAGCTGGGGGACTAGCGACTCCTACGAGCAGTACTTC.

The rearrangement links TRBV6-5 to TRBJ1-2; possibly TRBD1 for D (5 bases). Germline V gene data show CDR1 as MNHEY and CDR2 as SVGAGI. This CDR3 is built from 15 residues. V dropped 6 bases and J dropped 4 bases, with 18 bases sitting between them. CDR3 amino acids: CASSSLRVLAYGYTF. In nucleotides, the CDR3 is TGTGCCAGCAGCAGCCTCAGGGTCCTCGCCTATGGCTACACCTTC.

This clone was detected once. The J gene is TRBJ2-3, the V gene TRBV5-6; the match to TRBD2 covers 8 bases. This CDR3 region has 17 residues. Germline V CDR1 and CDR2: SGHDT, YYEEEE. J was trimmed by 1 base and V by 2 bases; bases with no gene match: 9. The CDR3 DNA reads TGTGCCAGCAGCTTTATCGGGAGGGCGAGGGGCACAGATACGCAGTATTTT. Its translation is CASSFIGRARGTDTQYF.

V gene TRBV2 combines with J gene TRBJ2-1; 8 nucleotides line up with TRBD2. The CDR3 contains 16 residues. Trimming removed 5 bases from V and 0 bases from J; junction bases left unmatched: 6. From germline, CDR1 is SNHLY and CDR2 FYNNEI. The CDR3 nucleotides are TGTGCCAGCAGTCCTTTAGCGGGGAGCTCCTACAATGAGCAGTTCTTC. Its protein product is CASSPLAGSSYNEQFF.

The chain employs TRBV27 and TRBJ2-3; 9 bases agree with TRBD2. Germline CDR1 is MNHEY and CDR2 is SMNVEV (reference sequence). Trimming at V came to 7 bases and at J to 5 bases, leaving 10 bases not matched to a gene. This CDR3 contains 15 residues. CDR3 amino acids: CASNWGGRALDTQYF. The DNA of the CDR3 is TGTGCCAGCAATTGGGGCGGGAGGGCCCTAGATACGCAGTATTTT.

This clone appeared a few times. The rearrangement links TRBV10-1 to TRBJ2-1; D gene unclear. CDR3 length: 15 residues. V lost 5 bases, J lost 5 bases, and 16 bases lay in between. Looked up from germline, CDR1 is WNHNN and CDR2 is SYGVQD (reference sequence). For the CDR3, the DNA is TGCGCCAGCAGTTCTCGACCCTCGCGGCACAATGAGCAGTTCTTC. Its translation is CASSSRPSRHNEQFF.

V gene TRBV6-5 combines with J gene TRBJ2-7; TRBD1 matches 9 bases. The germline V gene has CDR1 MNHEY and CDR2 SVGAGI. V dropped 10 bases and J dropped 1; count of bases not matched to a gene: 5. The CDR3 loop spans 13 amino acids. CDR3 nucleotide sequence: TGTGCCACGCGAGGACAGGGGTCCTACGAGCAGTACTTC. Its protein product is CATRGQGSYEQYF.

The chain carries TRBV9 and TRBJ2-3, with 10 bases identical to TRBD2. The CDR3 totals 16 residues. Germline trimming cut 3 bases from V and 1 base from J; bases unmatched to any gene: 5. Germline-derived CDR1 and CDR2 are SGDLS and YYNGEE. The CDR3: CASSAIAGGRTDTQYF. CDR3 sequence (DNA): TGTGCCAGCAGCGCAATAGCGGGAGGCCGCACAGATACGCAGTATTTT.

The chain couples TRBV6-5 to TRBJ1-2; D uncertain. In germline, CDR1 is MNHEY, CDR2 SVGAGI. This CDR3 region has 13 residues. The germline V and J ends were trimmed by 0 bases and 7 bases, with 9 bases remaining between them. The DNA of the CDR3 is TGTGCCAGCAGTTACTCGGCGACGGGTGGCTACACCTTC. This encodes CASSYSATGGYTF.

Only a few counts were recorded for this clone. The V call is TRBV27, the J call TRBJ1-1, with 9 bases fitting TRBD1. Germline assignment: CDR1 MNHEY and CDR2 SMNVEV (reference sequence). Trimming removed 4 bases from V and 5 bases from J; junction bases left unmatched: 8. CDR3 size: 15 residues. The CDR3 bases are TGTGCCAGCAGTTACAAGGGACAGGGTAGAACTGAAGCTTTCTTT. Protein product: CASSYKGQGRTEAFF.

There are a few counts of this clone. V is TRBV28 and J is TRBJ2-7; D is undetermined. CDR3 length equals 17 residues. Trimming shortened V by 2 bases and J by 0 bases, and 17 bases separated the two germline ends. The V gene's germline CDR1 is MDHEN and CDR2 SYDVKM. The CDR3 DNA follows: TGTGCCAGCAGTTTAGTCACGGTGTTTGACACCTCCTACGAGCAGTACTTC. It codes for CASSLVTVFDTSYEQYF. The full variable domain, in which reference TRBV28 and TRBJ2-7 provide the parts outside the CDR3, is DVKVTQSSRYLVKRTGEKVFLECVQDMDHENMFWYRQDPGLGLRLIYFSYDVKMKEKGDIPEGYSVSREKKERFSLILESASTNQTSMYLCASSLVTVFDTSYEQYFGPGTRLTVT.

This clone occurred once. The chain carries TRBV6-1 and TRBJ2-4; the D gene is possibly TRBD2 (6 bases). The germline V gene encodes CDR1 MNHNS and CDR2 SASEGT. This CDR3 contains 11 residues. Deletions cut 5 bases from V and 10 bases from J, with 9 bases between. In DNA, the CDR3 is TGTGCCAGCAGTTACGGGGGTATTCAGTACTTC. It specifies CASSYGGIQYF.

This CDR3 is CASSVDATDTEAFF. CDR3 in DNA: TGTGCCAGCAGCGTCGACGCAACAGACACTGAAGCTTTCTTT. V and J are TRBV5-5 and TRBJ1-1; unclear D gene. The CDR3 runs to 14 residues. V was clipped by 4 bases and J by 3 bases, with 13 bases between them. Germline V gene lookup returns CDR1 SGHKS and CDR2 YYEKEE (reference sequence).

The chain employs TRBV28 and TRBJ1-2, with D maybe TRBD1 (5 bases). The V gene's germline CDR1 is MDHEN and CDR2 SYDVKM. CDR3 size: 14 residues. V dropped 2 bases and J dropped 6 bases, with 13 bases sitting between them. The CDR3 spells CASSLRQNLDGYTF. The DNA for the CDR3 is TGTGCCAGCAGTTTAAGACAGAACCTCGATGGCTACACCTTC.

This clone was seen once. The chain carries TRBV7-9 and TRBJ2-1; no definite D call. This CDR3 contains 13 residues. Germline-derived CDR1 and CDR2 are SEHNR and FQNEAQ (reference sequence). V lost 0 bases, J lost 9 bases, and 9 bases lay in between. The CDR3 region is CASSLARIGEQFF. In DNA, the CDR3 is TGTGCCAGCAGCTTAGCGAGAATTGGTGAGCAGTTCTTC.

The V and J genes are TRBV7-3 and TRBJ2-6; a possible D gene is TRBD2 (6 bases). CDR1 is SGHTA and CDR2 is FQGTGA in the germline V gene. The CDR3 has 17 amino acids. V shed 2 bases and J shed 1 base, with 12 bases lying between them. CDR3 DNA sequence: TGTGCCAGCAGCTTATCCGGGACTTCTTCTGGGGCCAACGTCCTGACTTTC. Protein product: CASSLSGTSSGANVLTF.

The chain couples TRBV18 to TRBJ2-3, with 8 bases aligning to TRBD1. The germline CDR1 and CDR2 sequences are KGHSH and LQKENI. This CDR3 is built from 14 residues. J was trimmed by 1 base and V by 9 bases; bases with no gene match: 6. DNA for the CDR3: TGTGCCAGTCTTCCGGGACAGGGCACAGATACGCAGTATTTT. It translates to CASLPGQGTDTQYF. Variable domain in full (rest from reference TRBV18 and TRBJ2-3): NAGVMQNPRHLVRRRGQEARLRCSPMKGHSHVYWYRQLPEEGLKFMVYLQKENIIDESGMPKERFSAEFPKEGPSILRIQQVVRGDSAAYFCASLPGQGTDTQYFGPGTRLTVL.

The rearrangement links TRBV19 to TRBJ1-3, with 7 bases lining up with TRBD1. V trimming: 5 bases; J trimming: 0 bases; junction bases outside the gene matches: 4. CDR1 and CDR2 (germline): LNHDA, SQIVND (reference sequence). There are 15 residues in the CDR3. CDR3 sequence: CASSLDRSSGNTIYF. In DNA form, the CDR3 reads TGTGCCAGTAGTCTGGACAGGAGCTCTGGAAACACCATATATTTT.

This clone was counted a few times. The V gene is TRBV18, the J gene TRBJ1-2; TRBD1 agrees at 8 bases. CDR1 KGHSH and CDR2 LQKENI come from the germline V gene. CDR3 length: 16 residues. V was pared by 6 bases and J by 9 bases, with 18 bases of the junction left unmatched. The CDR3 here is CASSQGAGVTSGSYTF. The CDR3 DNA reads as TGTGCCAGCTCGCAGGGGGCAGGGGTGACGTCCGGTAGCTACACCTTC.

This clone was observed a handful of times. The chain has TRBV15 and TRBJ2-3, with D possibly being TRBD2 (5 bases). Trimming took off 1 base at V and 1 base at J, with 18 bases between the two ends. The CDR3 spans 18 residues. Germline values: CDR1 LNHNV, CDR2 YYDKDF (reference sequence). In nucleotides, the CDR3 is TGTGCCACCAGCAGAGTCGGCACGCGGGCCCCCGGCACAGATACGCAGTATTTT. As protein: CATSRVGTRAPGTDTQYF.

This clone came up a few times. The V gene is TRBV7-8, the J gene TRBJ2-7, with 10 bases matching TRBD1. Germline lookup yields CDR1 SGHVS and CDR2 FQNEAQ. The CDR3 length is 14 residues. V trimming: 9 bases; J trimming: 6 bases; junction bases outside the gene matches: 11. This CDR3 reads CASRYGTGAIEQYF. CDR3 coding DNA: TGTGCCAGTCGATATGGGACAGGGGCAATCGAGCAGTACTTC.

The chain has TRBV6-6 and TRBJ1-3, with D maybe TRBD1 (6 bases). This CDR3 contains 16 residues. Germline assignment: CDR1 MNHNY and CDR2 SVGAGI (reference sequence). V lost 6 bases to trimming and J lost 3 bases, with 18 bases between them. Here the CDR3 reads CASSKRTDKNGNTIYF. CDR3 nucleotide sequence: TGTGCCAGCAGCAAAAGGACAGACAAAAATGGAAACACCATATATTTT.

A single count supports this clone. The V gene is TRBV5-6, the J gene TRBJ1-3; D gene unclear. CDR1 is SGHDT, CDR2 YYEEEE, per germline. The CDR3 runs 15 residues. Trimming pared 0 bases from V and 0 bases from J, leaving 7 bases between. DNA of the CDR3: TGTGCCAGCAGCTTGGTGCCCAGCTCTGGAAACACCATATATTTT. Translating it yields CASSLVPSSGNTIYF. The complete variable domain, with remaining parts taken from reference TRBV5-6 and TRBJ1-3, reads DAGVTQSPTHLIKTRGQQVTLRCSPKSGHDTVSWYQQALGQGPQFIFQYYEEEERQRGNFPDRFSGHQFPNYSSELNVNALLLGDSALYLCASSLVPSSGNTIYFGEGSWLTVV.

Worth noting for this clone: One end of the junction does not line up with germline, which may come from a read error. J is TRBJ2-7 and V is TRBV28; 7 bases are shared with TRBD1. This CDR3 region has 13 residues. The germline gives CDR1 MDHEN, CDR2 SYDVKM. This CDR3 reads CASSSQGWFPYQF. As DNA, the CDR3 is TGTGCCAGCAGTTCACAGGGGTGGTTCCCATACCAGTTC.

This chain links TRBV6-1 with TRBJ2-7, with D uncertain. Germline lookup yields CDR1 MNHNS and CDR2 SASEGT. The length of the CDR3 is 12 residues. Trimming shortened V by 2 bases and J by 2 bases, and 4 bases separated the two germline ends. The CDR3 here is CASSEYAYEQYF. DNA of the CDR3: TGTGCCAGCAGTGAATATGCCTACGAGCAGTACTTC.